The entry that follows covers one T cell receptor (beta chain) sequence. This clonotype was seen ten or more times. The specificity of this receptor is unknown. Nothing much larger sits one base from this clone, and base qualities are not available. This sample was included in a study of regulatory T cells in long-lasting Graves disease (TCRdb year 2021). About the study as a whole: Persistent Graves' disease was defined as persistently positive TSH receptor autoantibodies together with antithyroid drug treatment for over 5 years. Persistent Graves' disease patients in the clinical cohort had taken antithyroid drugs for 9 to 11 years on average. The study took place in China and was registered as a clinical trial. Persistent Graves' disease patients were compared with newly diagnosed Graves' disease patients by peripheral blood TCR sequencing and RNA sequencing. A total of about 33 samples underwent TCR sequencing, from some 13 patients with persistent Graves' disease and some 20 patients with newly diagnosed Graves' disease. The study at large found these results: Persistent patients shared more public clonotypes among themselves (over 2,500) than newly diagnosed patients did (approximately 870). The authors noted that the small sample size was a limitation that may lower accuracy. Because the primary lesion, thyroid tissue, could not be accessed, the study looked at peripheral blood alone. Sequencing and analysis were restricted to the TCR beta chain. TRBV28, TRBJ1-2 and TRBJ2-5 were preferentially used in persistent disease, while TRBV20-1 and TRBJ2-1 were favored in newly diagnosed disease. Persistent Graves' disease patients showed lower TCR Shannon entropy and fewer highly expanded clones than newly diagnosed patients, suggesting clonal expansion.

V trim: 2 bases; J trim: 7 bases; unmatched bases: 6. The CDR3, from cysteine to phenylalanine, totals 15 residues. The only DNA kept is the CDR3, 45 bases in frame from the first base. CDR1 MDHEN and CDR2 SYDVKM are derived from the germline V gene. According to the study, the label for this sample's time point signals: persistent/refractory GD, antithyroid drugs over 5 years with positive TRAb. RNA was extracted from PBMCs in TRIzol for both TCR sequencing and RNA sequencing. The diagnosis of Graves' disease followed American Thyroid Association guidelines. Recruitment of patients was carried out at an endocrinology department in Xi'an, China. Each patient gave about 10 milliliters of peripheral blood, collected in an EDTA anticoagulant tube. Ficoll Paque Plus density gradient separation was used to isolate PBMCs, and no further T cell sorting was performed. RNA quality was checked with an Agilent 2100 Bioanalyzer and agarose gel, and concentration with a NanoDrop 2000.

The library was prepared using multiplex PCR. Data came from an Illumina HiSeq 4000. To build TCR beta libraries, CDR3 regions were amplified by Arm-PCR using iRepertoire HTBI primers. Gel purification was performed on PCR products prior to sequencing. The original pipeline was this. Gene usage analysis of CDR3 amino acid clonotypes used the 62 TRBV and more than 13 TRBJ segments found across samples. COPE and FqMerger were used to merge the filtered high-quality paired reads into contigs. Contigs were aligned with BLAST to IMGT TRBV, TRBD and TRBJ reference genes, and CDR3 was defined per IMGT. Any clonotype with a frequency above 0.1% was classified as a highly expanded clone. Shannon entropy served as the measure of repertoire diversity, while the Gini coefficient captured V-J evenness. A clonotype found in more than one individual was treated as public. The public sequencing data were trimmed at Q25 with fastp and processed into clonotypes with MiXCR by TCRdb, which kept only in-frame beta chains. Each CDR3 protein appears once, grouped with its most common genes and DNA. TCRdb's processing, not the authors' own work, is the source of the V and J calls. The sample includes about 660,000 distinct CDR3 sequences, with about 30% observed a single time. The ten largest clones add up to 40% to 50% of the sample.

This clonotype originated in a female donor with Graves disease. The specimen comprised peripheral blood mononuclear cells (PBMCs), sampled when the disease was refractory, from a patient treated with antithyroid drugs. Recombination joined TRBV28 with TRBJ1-2; 11 bases in the junction line up with TRBD1. The DNA is TGTGCCAGCAGTTTACCGGACAGGGGGCTCGGTGGCTACACCTTC. This codes for CASSLPDRGLGGYTF.